Each of the 24 T cell receptor beta chains below was sequenced from the same sample in a study of graft-versus-host responses after intestinal transplantation. Method: immunoSEQ multiplex PCR; TCRdb's copy keeps in-frame clones and lacks some. The repertoire holds around 15,000 clones, with 80% to 90% as singletons. Sequencing was performed on PBMCs, taken roughly 110 days after intestinal transplant. All receptors derive from a human patient who received an intestinal transplant, so some T cells may come from the graft donor.

The chain combines TRBV4-1 with TRBJ1-5; TRBD1 matches 8 bases. CDR1 is MGHRA, CDR2 YSYEKL, per germline. The CDR3 sequence is 19 residues long. Germline trimming cut 4 bases from V and 1 base from J; bases unmatched to any gene: 15. The CDR3 spells CASSRRPGQDLTSNQPQHF. CDR3 in DNA: TGCGCCAGCAGCCGCCGACCGGGACAGGATCTTACGAGCAATCAGCCCCAGCATTTT.

This rearrangement joins TRBV5-6 to TRBJ1-1; 9 bases agree with TRBD1. The ends lost 3 bases at V and 0 bases at J; junction bases unmatched: 3. CDR3 length: 15 amino acids. Germline lookup yields CDR1 SGHDT and CDR2 YYEEEE. In nucleotides, the CDR3 is TGTGCCAGCAGCTGGGGGACAGGGATGAACACTGAAGCTTTCTTT. Amino acid sequence: CASSWGTGMNTEAFF.

V and J are TRBV10-1 and TRBJ1-6, with 12 bases matching TRBD1. The length of the CDR3 is 18 residues. Germline V gives CDR1 WNHNN, CDR2 SYGVQD (reference sequence). V lost 4 bases, J lost 7 bases, and 11 bases stayed unmatched. The CDR3 nucleotides read TGCGCCAGCAGTGGAGGGGGACAGGGGGCGATTAGAAATTCACCCCTCCACTTT. Translating it yields CASSGGGQGAIRNSPLHF.

The chain is built from TRBV9 and TRBJ2-7; TRBD1 might be the D (6 bases). This CDR3 is built from 15 residues. The germline gives CDR1 SGDLS, CDR2 YYNGEE. V lost 0 bases, J lost 6 bases, and 16 bases lay in between. The CDR3: CASSVGQGSTAEQYF. The CDR3 bases are TGTGCCAGCAGCGTAGGGCAGGGGTCAACGGCCGAGCAGTACTTC.

The chain recombines TRBV30 with TRBJ2-7, with 11 bases aligning to TRBD1. Germline loops: CDR1 GTSNPN, CDR2 SVGIG (reference sequence). V gave up 5 bases and J gave up 6 bases; unmatched junction bases: 6. The CDR3 has 13 residues. CDR3 loop: CAWAGTGGAEQYF. CDR3 nucleotide sequence: TGTGCCTGGGCCGGGACAGGGGGTGCCGAGCAGTACTTC.

The genes are TRBV30 and TRBJ1-5; a possible D gene is TRBD1 (6 bases). This CDR3 comprises 14 residues. Germline V lookup: CDR1 GTSNPN, CDR2 SVGIG (reference sequence). The V and J ends lost 1 base and 6 bases respectively, with 13 bases between them. The CDR3 loop reads CAWSGKGGSQPQHF. In nucleotides, the CDR3 is TGTGCCTGGAGTGGGAAGGGGGGGAGTCAGCCCCAGCATTTT.

This chain uses TRBV10-2 with TRBJ1-5; D unclear. V was clipped by 5 bases and J by 6 bases, with 11 bases between them. The V gene's germline CDR1 is WSHSY and CDR2 SAAADI. The CDR3 covers 13 residues. The CDR3 DNA follows: TGCGCCAGCAGTTCCCAGGACGGTCAGCCCCAGCATTTT. This translates into CASSSQDGQPQHF.

This chain uses TRBV28 with TRBJ2-2; D unclear. The CDR3 is 13 amino acids. V dropped 3 bases and J dropped 8 bases, with 10 bases sitting between them. Germline assignment: CDR1 MDHEN and CDR2 SYDVKM. CDR3 coding DNA: TGTGCCAGCAGTTTCACGGATTGGGGGGAGCTGTTTTTT. Encoded protein: CASSFTDWGELFF. Filled out from reference TRBV28 and TRBJ2-2, the complete variable domain reads DVKVTQSSRYLVKRTGEKVFLECVQDMDHENMFWYRQDPGLGLRLIYFSYDVKMKEKGDIPEGYSVSREKKERFSLILESASTNQTSMYLCASSFTDWGELFFGEGSRLTVL.

This sequence joins TRBV7-2 and TRBJ2-3; the match to TRBD2 covers 10 bases. The germline CDR1 and CDR2 sequences are SGHTA and FQGNSA. V dropped 2 bases and J dropped 3; count of bases not matched to a gene: 8. CDR3 length: 17 amino acids. The CDR3 coding sequence is TGTGCCAGCAGCTTACTAGCGGGAGTTGAGAGGACAGATACGCAGTATTTT. It is translated as CASSLLAGVERTDTQYF.

CDR3 residues: CATSRDRTSGRGPYNEQFF. Here the CDR3 DNA reads TGTGCCACCAGCAGAGATAGGACTAGCGGGAGAGGTCCCTACAATGAGCAGTTCTTC. V and J are TRBV15 and TRBJ2-1; TRBD2 aligns across 13 bases. Trimming cost V 0 bases and J 2 bases; bases outside gene matches: 7. This CDR3 region has 19 residues. CDR1 is LNHNV and CDR2 is YYDKDF in the germline V gene (reference sequence).

The chain combines TRBV19 with TRBJ2-3, with TRBD2 matching 8 bases. This CDR3 contains 16 residues. Germline CDR1 reads LNHDA; CDR2 reads SQIVND (reference sequence). V shed 3 bases and J 2 bases; nucleotides not matched to a gene: 7. In nucleotides, the CDR3 is TGTGCCAGTAGTATTGGACTAGCAGTCATCACAGATACGCAGTATTTT. As protein: CASSIGLAVITDTQYF.

This chain uses TRBV15 with TRBJ2-3; TRBD2 matches at 11 bases. Unmatched junction bases numbered 13, after V lost 5 bases and J lost 0 bases. Looked up from germline, CDR1 is LNHNV and CDR2 is YYDKDF (reference sequence). The CDR3 totals 19 residues. CDR3 in DNA: TGTGCCACCAGCGGTAGGAGAGGGACTAGCGGAGCCAGCACAGATACGCAGTATTTT. This codes for CATSGRRGTSGASTDTQYF.

V is TRBV10-3 and J is TRBJ2-1; the match to TRBD2 covers 14 bases. J was trimmed by 7 bases and V by 7 bases; bases with no gene match: 9. The CDR3 totals 16 residues. Germline values: CDR1 ENHRY, CDR2 SYGVKD. As DNA, the CDR3 is TGTGCCATCACCAAGGAGGGACTAGCGGGAGTGAATGAGCAGTTCTTC. This codes for CAITKEGLAGVNEQFF.

The rearrangement links TRBV11-3 to TRBJ2-1; D is unclear. Germline assignment: CDR1 SGHNT and CDR2 YENEEA. The CDR3 totals 13 residues. Trimming removed 0 bases at V and 4 bases at J, with 4 bases between. This CDR3 is CASSLDRYNEQFF. DNA for the CDR3: TGTGCCAGCAGCTTAGACAGATACAATGAGCAGTTCTTC. Supplemented by reference TRBV11-3 and TRBJ2-1, the full variable domain reads EAGVVQSPRYKIIEKKQPVAFWCNPISGHNTLYWYLQNLGQGPELLIRYENEEAVDDSQLPKDRFSAERLKGVDSTLKIQPAELGDSAVYLCASSLDRYNEQFFGPGTRLTVL.

This sequence joins TRBV25-1 and TRBJ1-6; 7 bases agree with TRBD1. Germline assignment: CDR1 MGHDK and CDR2 SYGVNS. The CDR3 is 15 amino acids. V gave up 1 base and J gave up 8 bases; unmatched junction bases: 5. The CDR3 here is CASSEFDREDSPLHF. The CDR3, as DNA: TGTGCCAGCAGTGAATTCGACAGGGAAGATTCACCCCTCCACTTT.

The rearrangement joins TRBV10-3 to TRBJ1-2; D gene unclear. V lost 1 base, J lost 4 bases, and 7 bases lay in between. This CDR3 contains 13 residues. Germline V gene lookup returns CDR1 ENHRY and CDR2 SYGVKD. The CDR3: CAISEYQSYGYTF. Here the CDR3 DNA reads TGTGCCATCAGTGAGTATCAAAGCTATGGCTACACCTTC.

The rearrangement links TRBV6-4 to TRBJ2-1; no reliable D call. This CDR3 is 14 amino acids long. CDR1 and CDR2 (germline): MRHNA, SNTAGT. Trimming removed 2 bases at V and 9 bases at J, with 14 bases between. The chain's CDR3 is CASSDLTVDGEQFF. The CDR3 DNA reads TGTGCCAGCAGTGACCTAACGGTCGATGGTGAGCAGTTCTTC.

The genes are TRBV2 and TRBJ2-2; 7 bases agree with TRBD2. The ends lost 7 bases at V and 3 bases at J; junction bases unmatched: 8. The CDR3 is 15 amino acids. Germline V gene lookup returns CDR1 SNHLY and CDR2 FYNNEI. The CDR3 nucleotides read TGTGCCAGCACCCTAGCGGAGGCCTACACCGGGGAGCTGTTTTTT. Residues: CASTLAEAYTGELFF.

The chain has TRBV6-5 and TRBJ2-5; D call uncertain. Germline V gene lookup returns CDR1 MNHEY and CDR2 SVGAGI. V dropped 4 bases and J dropped 8 bases, with 11 bases sitting between them. The CDR3 loop spans 12 amino acids. CDR3 sequence reads: CASSSTSDTQYF. Written as DNA, the CDR3 is TGTGCCAGCAGTTCAACCTCCGATACCCAGTACTTC.

The rearrangement links TRBV5-1 to TRBJ2-1; 8 bases line up with TRBD2. J gave up 0 bases and V 0 bases, and 8 bases lay outside the gene matches. The CDR3 loop spans 18 amino acids. Germline values: CDR1 SGHRS, CDR2 YFSETQ. The CDR3 region is CASSLVGSGASSYNEQFF. DNA for the CDR3: TGCGCCAGCAGCTTGGTTGGTAGCGGGGCCAGCTCCTACAATGAGCAGTTCTTC.

The V call is TRBV27, the J call TRBJ1-2, with a weak D call TRBD1 (5 bases). This CDR3 spans 12 amino acids. Trimming pared 8 bases from V and 8 bases from J, leaving 15 bases between. CDR1 is MNHEY, CDR2 SMNVEV, per germline (reference sequence). The CDR3 region has the DNA TGTGCCAGCCGCACAGGCCTCTACGGCTACACCTTC. Translated: CASRTGLYGYTF.

The V and J genes are TRBV7-3 and TRBJ2-1; 9 positions match TRBD2. Germline CDR1 is SGHTA and CDR2 is FQGTGA. V trimming: 3 bases; J trimming: 6 bases; junction bases outside the gene matches: 3. The CDR3 extends over 14 amino acids. The DNA of the CDR3 is TGTGCCAGCAGCTTGGCGGGAGGGTTCAATGAGCAGTTCTTC. Protein product: CASSLAGGFNEQFF.

V and J are TRBV6-5 and TRBJ2-7, with 13 nucleotides matching TRBD2. J lost 3 bases, V lost 4 bases, and 3 bases had no gene match. Germline-derived CDR1 and CDR2 are MNHEY and SVGAGI. The CDR3 is 15 amino acids. CDR3: CASSSRTSGGYEQYF. The CDR3 DNA is TGTGCCAGCAGTTCCCGGACTAGCGGGGGCTACGAGCAGTACTTC.

A single count supports this clone. The rearrangement uses TRBV27 and TRBJ2-7; a weak D match, TRBD1 (5 bases). The germline V gene has CDR1 MNHEY and CDR2 SMNVEV (reference sequence). The length of the CDR3 is 13 residues. The germline V and J ends were trimmed by 4 bases and 4 bases, with 11 bases remaining between them. CDR3 sequence: CASSSYDRYEQYF. The CDR3 DNA is TGTGCCAGCAGTTCCTACGACAGATACGAGCAGTACTTC.